This T cell receptor (beta chain) was identified in a study of spatial heterogeneity in lung cancer. Concerning this clonotype: This beta chain was picked up by a library intended for alpha chains and is off target, so its count carries little meaning.

Described time point: sample taken at primary tumor resection. From tumor, nontumor lung or frozen PBMC, whole RNA was taken unsorted for sequencing. This CDR3 spans 12 amino acids. Trimming removed 3 bases at V and 10 bases at J, with 7 bases between. Using its own MiXCR run on the 5' RACE reads, TCRdb lists one record per CDR3 protein. The repertoire holds 350 to 450 distinct CDR3 sequences, with just under 15% as singletons. The input for sequencing was normal lung tissue next to the tumor, taken at surgery. The TCR originated in a male donor with early-stage non-small cell lung cancer. The chain joins TRBV12-3 or TRBV12-4 to TRBJ1-6; the D is unclear. Here the CDR3 reads CASSFSGSPLHF. The DNA of the CDR3 is TGTGCCAGCAGTTTTTCGGGGTCACCCCTCCACTTT.